These 7 T cell receptor beta chains were all obtained from the same sample, sequenced in a study of blood T cells in healthy people across ages. Alongside a J-beta primer mix, a sample-barcoded 5' primer served in a second PCR lasting about 7 to 12 cycles. Each CDR3 protein is one row after TCRdb ran MiXCR on the 5' RACE reads. The table records 1.4 million to 1.5 million distinct CDR3 sequences, roughly 40% of them present only once. Sample: blood. Receptors were obtained from a woman under 30 in good health.

This clonotype was counted between two and nine times. The chain uses TRBV9 and TRBJ1-1; no clear D gene. The length of the CDR3 is 13 residues. The germline V gene encodes CDR1 SGDLS and CDR2 YYNGEE. V lost 5 bases, J lost 0 bases, and 8 bases lay in between. CDR3 sequence: CASSAGMNTEAFF. CDR3 DNA: TGTGCCAGCAGTGCTGGAATGAACACTGAAGCTTTCTTT.

This clonotype turned up a few times. The genes are TRBV20-1 and TRBJ1-2, with 9 bases that match TRBD1. Germline V gene lookup returns CDR1 DFQATT and CDR2 SNEGSKA (reference sequence). This CDR3 has 13 amino acids. V shed 4 bases and J 8 bases; nucleotides not matched to a gene: 8. In DNA form, the CDR3 reads TGCAGTGCTAATAGTCAGACAGGGGGAGGCTACACCTTC. The encoded protein is CSANSQTGGGYTF.

The chain uses TRBV27 and TRBJ1-1; D is perhaps TRBD1 (6 bases). There are 15 residues in the CDR3. Germline CDR1 MNHEY, CDR2 SMNVEV (reference sequence). Between the trimmed V and J ends, which lost 6 bases and 4 bases, there was a span of 18 bases. CDR3 residues: CASRISGVAGTEAFF. The CDR3 DNA follows: TGTGCCAGCAGAATTTCAGGGGTCGCGGGCACTGAAGCTTTCTTT.

This clonotype has just a few counts. This chain connects TRBV20-1 to TRBJ2-3; D uncertain. V lost 5 bases, J lost 0 bases, and 6 bases lay in between. CDR1 is DFQATT, CDR2 SNEGSKA, per germline (reference sequence). The CDR3 is 12 residues long. The CDR3 here is CSAPTSTDTQYF. CDR3 nucleotide sequence: TGCAGTGCTCCGACTAGCACAGATACGCAGTATTTT.

The rearrangement joins TRBV14 to TRBJ1-4, with a weak D call TRBD1 (5 bases). This CDR3 region has 20 residues. V gave up 1 base and J gave up 0 bases, with 21 bases separating them. CDR1 and CDR2 (germline): SGHDN, FVKESK. The CDR3 sequence is CASSQAIFRTGTATNEKLFF. CDR3 nucleotide sequence: TGTGCCAGCAGCCAAGCTATCTTTAGGACCGGGACGGCAACTAATGAAAAACTGTTTTTT.

The V and J genes are TRBV12-3 or TRBV12-4 and TRBJ2-3; tentative D call: TRBD1 (5 bases). This CDR3 spans 14 amino acids. Trimming removed 6 bases from V and 1 base from J, with 11 bases in between. CDR3 sequence reads: CASSRTQGTDTQYF. DNA for the CDR3: TGTGCCAGCAGCCGCACACAGGGCACAGATACGCAGTATTTT.

This clonotype turned up a few times. The rearrangement links TRBV29-1 to TRBJ2-3, with a possible D match to TRBD2 (5 bases). CDR1 is SQVTM and CDR2 is ANQGSEA in the germline V gene. The CDR3 spans 13 residues. V was pared by 1 base and J by 10 bases, with 15 bases between. The CDR3 spells CSVEGGWPGAQYF. In DNA form, the CDR3 reads TGCAGCGTTGAAGGAGGGTGGCCCGGGGCGCAGTATTTT.